One and the same sample provided the 9 T cell receptor beta chains below, sequenced in a study of cytomegalovirus exposure and HLA in healthy donors. Primers for the PCR totalled 60 Vbeta and 13 Jbeta. Only in-frame clones appear in the TCRdb table, and some are missing; sequencing was by immunoSEQ multiplex PCR. The sample shows under 150,000 clones, about 80% of them seen only once. The material sequenced was PBMCs. Source of these receptors: a boy under 10 years old in good health and CMV-seronegative.

This clone was observed a few times. The rearrangement joins TRBV29-1 to TRBJ1-5, with D unclear. Germline CDR1 reads SQVTM; CDR2 reads ANQGSEA. The CDR3 is 13 residues long. Deletions cut 4 bases from V and 0 bases from J, with 7 bases between. The CDR3 sequence: CSVVANSNQPQHF. Here the CDR3 DNA reads TGCAGCGTTGTTGCTAATAGCAATCAGCCCCAGCATTTT.

V and J are TRBV5-1 and TRBJ2-1; 7 bases are a match to TRBD2. The CDR3 contains 14 residues. CDR1 SGHRS and CDR2 YFSETQ come from the germline V gene. The junction had 8 bases not matched to a gene; V was cut back by 5 bases and J by 6 bases. The chain's CDR3 is CASSPREGGNEQFF. Written as DNA, the CDR3 is TGCGCCAGCAGTCCCAGGGAGGGAGGCAATGAGCAGTTCTTC.

This clone appeared a single time. J is TRBJ1-2 and V is TRBV2; 9 nucleotides agree with TRBD1. The J segment lost 5 bases and the V segment lost 10 bases, leaving 20 bases of the junction unmatched. The CDR3 contains 17 residues. The germline V gene encodes CDR1 SNHLY and CDR2 FYNNEI. CDR3 residues: CATLEKLGTGSGYGYTF. The CDR3 DNA reads as TGTGCCACCCTAGAAAAACTTGGGACAGGGTCTGGTTATGGCTACACCTTC. Filled out from reference TRBV2 and TRBJ1-2, the complete variable domain reads EPEVTQTPSHQVTQMGQEVILRCVPISNHLYFYWYRQILGQKVEFLVSFYNNEISEKSEIFDDQFSVERPDGSNFTLKIRSTKLEDSAMYFCATLEKLGTGSGYGYTFGSGTRLTVV.

The chain employs TRBV5-1 and TRBJ1-2; 7 bases are shared with TRBD1. Germline V gives CDR1 SGHRS, CDR2 YFSETQ. This CDR3 has 13 amino acids. Losses at the gene ends were 0 bases for V and 6 bases for J; bases not matched to a gene: 2. CDR3 in amino acids: CASSLGDRDGYTF. In DNA, the CDR3 is TGCGCCAGCAGCTTGGGAGACAGGGATGGCTACACCTTC.

This chain links TRBV4-1 with TRBJ2-6, with a possible D match to TRBD1 (5 bases). The CDR3 runs to 17 residues. Germline CDR1 MGHRA, CDR2 YSYEKL. V shed 0 bases and J shed 0 bases, with 9 bases lying between them. The DNA of the CDR3 is TGCGCCAGCAGCCAAGAAGTAGGGGACTCTGGGGCCAACGTCCTGACTTTC. Translated, it gives CASSQEVGDSGANVLTF.

V gene TRBV11-3 combines with J gene TRBJ1-1; 8 bases align to TRBD1. CDR3 length equals 15 residues. Germline CDR1 and CDR2: SGHNT and YENEEA. J lost 9 bases, V lost 1 base, and 10 bases had no gene match. This CDR3 is CASSLVLQGVYQAFF. As DNA, the CDR3 is TGTGCCAGCAGCTTAGTCCTACAGGGGGTATACCAAGCTTTCTTT.

The chain combines TRBV14 with TRBJ2-5; weak D call: TRBD2 (5 bases). V was trimmed by 3 bases and J by 4 bases, leaving 12 bases between them. The germline V gene has CDR1 SGHDN and CDR2 FVKESK. This CDR3 has 14 amino acids. In DNA, the CDR3 is TGTGCCAGCAGCCACTCCGGGGTCCTAGAGACCCAGTACTTC. It is translated as CASSHSGVLETQYF.

In nucleotides, the CDR3 is TGTGCTAGTGGTCACACGAGACAGGGGCTCGGCTACGAGCAGTACTTC. Protein: CASGHTRQGLGYEQYF. The rearrangement links TRBV12-5 to TRBJ2-7, with 8 bases matching TRBD1. After removal of 5 bases from V and 3 bases from J, the junction contained 12 bases not matched to a gene. Germline values: CDR1 LGHNT, CDR2 FRNRAP. The CDR3 runs to 16 residues. Based on the CDR3 plus reference TRBV12-5 and TRBJ2-7, the full variable domain is DARVTQTPRHKVTEMGQEVTMRCQPILGHNTVFWYRQTMMQGLELLAYFRNRAPLDDSGMPKDRFSAEMPDATLATLKIQPSEPRDSAVYFCASGHTRQGLGYEQYFGPGTRLTVT.

The V call is TRBV25-1, the J call TRBJ1-1; TRBD1 might be the D (5 bases). Germline loops: CDR1 MGHDK, CDR2 SYGVNS. The CDR3 runs 13 residues. Trimming shortened V by 8 bases and J by 7 bases, and 17 bases separated the two germline ends. CDR3 loop: CASSGGFGCEAFF. Here the CDR3 DNA reads TGTGCCAGCTCCGGGGGGTTCGGCTGTGAAGCTTTCTTT. Variable domain in full (rest from reference TRBV25-1 and TRBJ1-1): EADIYQTPRYLVIGTGKKITLECSQTMGHDKMYWYQQDPGMELHLIHYSYGVNSTEKGDLSSESTVSRIRTEHFPLTLESARPSHTSQYLCASSGGFGCEAFFGQGTRLTVV.